This TCR beta chain was sequenced during a study of shared clonotypes between healthy human individuals. Profiled with immunoSEQ multiplex PCR; TCRdb holds only in-frame clones, not every one. The data contain roughly 2,500,000 clones, over 85% of them singletons. With 8 bases clipped from V and 10 bases from J, the junction kept 14 bases outside the gene matches. CDR1 is MNHNS, CDR2 SASEGT, per germline. This CDR3 is 14 amino acids long. This receptor was identified in a man aged 18 to 35 in good health. Some clones in this sample may be carry-over from other donors' samples. Sequencing used naive CD4+ T cells from PBMCs. Subset here: CD45RA+ positively selected. The rearrangement uses TRBV6-1 and TRBJ2-1, with TRBD2 identical over 7 bases. Here the CDR3 DNA reads TGTGCCAGCGGAGCGCGGGGGAACCAGGGAGAGCAGTTCTTC. Translating gives CASGARGNQGEQFF.